This T cell receptor (beta chain) was recorded in a study of blood T cell repertoires in COVID-19. Repertoires were generated with immunoSEQ multiplex PCR, while TCRdb's copy carries only in-frame clones and drops some. The table lists fewer than 350,000 clones, roughly 90% of them singletons. The germline gives CDR1 SNHLY, CDR2 FYNNEI. V gave up 2 bases and J gave up 3 bases, with 7 bases separating them. The CDR3 contains 13 residues. Participant age was roughly 18 to 95 years, and participants resided in fewer than 30 US areas. Which cohort a participant joined came from the clinical history participants gave.

Material for sequencing was PBMCs or T cells enriched from blood (not recorded which). The TCR originated in a woman between 40 and 55 years old with acute COVID-19. V and J are TRBV2 and TRBJ1-2; D uncertain. The CDR3 is CASSESVYYGYTF. The CDR3 DNA reads TGTGCCAGCAGTGAATCCGTTTACTATGGCTACACCTTC.